This TCR beta chain was retrieved from a study of CD8+CD57+ T cells in acquired aplastic anemia. Study-level information: Sorted CD4+ plus CD8+ cells gave DNA averaging around 3.2 ug. Healthy donors yielded around 11 million CD4+ cell reads on average. General study findings and limits: Common to patients and controls were around 30 CD8+ CDR3 sequences. Controls did not differ significantly from patients in CD8+ Simpson's diversity.

About this clonotype itself: The antigen is unknown.

This CDR3 comprises 12 residues. V lost 7 bases to trimming and J lost 4 bases, with 10 bases between them. CDR1 is SQVTM, CDR2 ANQGSEA, per germline. TCR beta VDJ and CDR3 were profiled, and genomic DNA was the template. TCRdb re-called the reads with MiXCR, one entry per CDR3 protein. The top ten hold about 32% of the sample, which has 90,000 to 120,000 distinct CDR3 sequences, roughly 51% seen once. This rearrangement joins TRBV29-1 to TRBJ2-2, with D possibly being TRBD1 (6 bases). The sequencing input was sorted CD4+, CD8+, or CD8+CD57+ T cells (not recorded which) from PBMCs. The source is a human donor in good health, serving as a control. The CDR3 sequence is CSGSQGTGELFF. CDR3 in DNA: TGCAGCGGTTCACAGGGCACCGGGGAGCTGTTTTTT.